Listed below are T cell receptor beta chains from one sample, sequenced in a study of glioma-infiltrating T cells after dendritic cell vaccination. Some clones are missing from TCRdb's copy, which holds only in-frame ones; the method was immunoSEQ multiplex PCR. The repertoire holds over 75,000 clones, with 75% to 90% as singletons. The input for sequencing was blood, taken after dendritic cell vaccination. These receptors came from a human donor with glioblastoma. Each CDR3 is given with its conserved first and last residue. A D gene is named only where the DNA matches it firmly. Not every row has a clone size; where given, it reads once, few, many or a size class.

CDR3 DNA: TGTGCCAGCAGTAACAGGCGTACCTATGGCTACACCTTC
CDR3 protein: CASSNRRTYGYTF
D gene: .
J gene: TRBJ1-2
V gene: TRBV6-5
clone size: few

CDR3 DNA: TGCGCCAGCAGCCTAAGACTAGCTCCCGGGGAGCTGTTTTTT
CDR3 protein: CASSLRLAPGELFF
D gene: TRBD2
J gene: TRBJ2-2
V gene: TRBV5-1
clone size: .

CDR3 DNA: TGTGCCAGCAGCCTCGACAGGGCCGGAAGAAGAGCTTTCTTT
CDR3 protein: CASSLDRAGRRAFF
D gene: TRBD1
J gene: TRBJ1-1
V gene: TRBV5-4
clone size: .

CDR3 DNA: TGCGCCAGCAGCTCGGGACAGATTAATGAAAAACTGTTTTTT
CDR3 protein: CASSSGQINEKLFF
D gene: TRBD1
J gene: TRBJ1-4
V gene: TRBV5-1
clone size: .

CDR3 DNA: TGTGCCAGCAGCCACCGCGGGACAGGGATTAACTATGGCTACACCTTC
CDR3 protein: CASSHRGTGINYGYTF
D gene: TRBD1
J gene: TRBJ1-2
V gene: TRBV7-9
clone size: few

CDR3 DNA: TGTGCCAGCAGCCGAATGCGGGGAAACTATGGCTACACCTTC
CDR3 protein: CASSRMRGNYGYTF
D gene: .
J gene: TRBJ1-2
V gene: TRBV6-5
clone size: .

CDR3 DNA: TGTGCCAGCAGTTCCGGACAGGGGAGTCAGCCCCAGCATTTT
CDR3 protein: CASSSGQGSQPQHF
D gene: TRBD1
J gene: TRBJ1-5
V gene: TRBV27
clone size: .

CDR3 DNA: TGCGCCAGCAGCTTGGCTGGGACAGGGTACCAAAATGAGCAGTTCTTC
CDR3 protein: CASSLAGTGYQNEQFF
D gene: TRBD1
J gene: TRBJ2-1
V gene: TRBV5-1
clone size: once

CDR3 DNA: TGTGCCAGCAGTGACGGGACAGGGGAATATGGCTACACCTTC
CDR3 protein: CASSDGTGEYGYTF
D gene: TRBD1
J gene: TRBJ1-2
V gene: TRBV2
clone size: .

CDR3 DNA: TGTGCCAGCAGTGAGGACAGGGGGGAAACGCTGAACTATGGCTACACCTTC
CDR3 protein: CASSEDRGETLNYGYTF
D gene: TRBD1
J gene: TRBJ1-2
V gene: TRBV25-1
clone size: .

CDR3 DNA: TGTGCCAGCAGTTACACTGAAAAGAGCTCCTACGAGCAGTACTTC
CDR3 protein: CASSYTEKSSYEQYF
D gene: .
J gene: TRBJ2-7
V gene: TRBV6-5
clone size: .

CDR3 DNA: TGTGCCTCACAGGGGGACAATCAGCCCCAGCATTTT
CDR3 protein: CASQGDNQPQHF
D gene: TRBD1
J gene: TRBJ1-5
V gene: TRBV10-3
clone size: .

CDR3 DNA: TGTGCCAGCAGCGTGGGACATATCTCTGGAAACACCATATATTTT
CDR3 protein: CASSVGHISGNTIYF
D gene: .
J gene: TRBJ1-3
V gene: TRBV9
clone size: .

CDR3 DNA: TGTGCCACCCTAGACAGGGCCAATGGCAATCAGCCCCAGCATTTT
CDR3 protein: CATLDRANGNQPQHF
D gene: TRBD1
J gene: TRBJ1-5
V gene: TRBV6-1
clone size: once

CDR3 DNA: TGTGCCATCAGTGGAACTGGGAACACTGAAGCTTTCTTT
CDR3 protein: CAISGTGNTEAFF
D gene: .
J gene: TRBJ1-1
V gene: TRBV10-3
clone size: .

CDR3 DNA: TGTGCCAGCAATCAGGGGCCTTCCTACGAGCAGTACTTC
CDR3 protein: CASNQGPSYEQYF
D gene: .
J gene: TRBJ2-7
V gene: TRBV2
clone size: .

CDR3 DNA: TGTGCCAGCAGTTTGCGGGGGTTGATGAACACTGAAGCTTTCTTT
CDR3 protein: CASSLRGLMNTEAFF
D gene: .
J gene: TRBJ1-1
V gene: TRBV27
clone size: once

CDR3 DNA: TGTGCCAGCAGCCGGGGATTGGAGCATGGCTACACCTTC
CDR3 protein: CASSRGLEHGYTF
D gene: .
J gene: TRBJ1-2
V gene: TRBV6-5
clone size: .

CDR3 DNA: TGTGCCGCTTCTTACGGGGTCGAGCAGTACTTC
CDR3 protein: CAASYGVEQYF
D gene: .
J gene: TRBJ2-7
V gene: TRBV6-1
clone size: .

CDR3 DNA: TGTGCCAGCAGCCGGACTTATTGGAACACTGAAGCTTTCTTT
CDR3 protein: CASSRTYWNTEAFF
D gene: .
J gene: TRBJ1-1
V gene: TRBV27
clone size: .

CDR3 DNA: TGTGCAAGTCGCTTAAGGGAGGGCGTGAGCTCTGGAAACACCATATATTTT
CDR3 protein: CASRLREGVSSGNTIYF
D gene: .
J gene: TRBJ1-3
V gene: TRBV12-2
clone size: .

CDR3 DNA: TGTGCCAGCAGCACCGGGGCTAGCGGGGGGGAGACCCAGTACTTC
CDR3 protein: CASSTGASGGETQYF
D gene: TRBD2
J gene: TRBJ2-5
V gene: TRBV7-2
clone size: .

CDR3 DNA: TGTGCCAGCAGTCAACCAACACAGTACCAAGAGACCCAGTACTTC
CDR3 protein: CASSQPTQYQETQYF
D gene: .
J gene: TRBJ2-5
V gene: TRBV28
clone size: few

CDR3 DNA: TGTGCCAGCAGTTACTCGCCGCAGTACAATGAGCAGTTCTTC
CDR3 protein: CASSYSPQYNEQFF
D gene: .
J gene: TRBJ2-1
V gene: TRBV6-5
clone size: medium-sized

CDR3 DNA: TGCGCCAGCAGCTCCAGACTAGCGGGCGATGAGCAGTTCTTC
CDR3 protein: CASSSRLAGDEQFF
D gene: TRBD2
J gene: TRBJ2-1
V gene: TRBV5-1
clone size: .

CDR3 DNA: TGTGCCAGCAGTTCCTCGGGGGGGTCCTACGAGCAGTACTTC
CDR3 protein: CASSSSGGSYEQYF
D gene: TRBD2
J gene: TRBJ2-7
V gene: TRBV6-6
clone size: .

CDR3 DNA: TGTGCCAGCAGTAAACAGGGTACGGACGGGGAGCTGTTTTTT
CDR3 protein: CASSKQGTDGELFF
D gene: .
J gene: TRBJ2-2
V gene: TRBV2
clone size: .

CDR3 DNA: TGTGCCAGCAGCCCTCAGGGGGCAGGTCAGCCCCAGCATTTT
CDR3 protein: CASSPQGAGQPQHF
D gene: TRBD1
J gene: TRBJ1-5
V gene: TRBV7-2
clone size: .

CDR3 DNA: TGTGCCAGCAGCCAAGCACTTCGGACAGCCCGTTTCGTCGACGAGCAGTACTTC
CDR3 protein: CASSQALRTARFVDEQYF
D gene: .
J gene: TRBJ2-7
V gene: TRBV14
clone size: once

CDR3 DNA: TGTGCCAGCAGCTTACGGGGACTCACAGATACGCAGTATTTT
CDR3 protein: CASSLRGLTDTQYF
D gene: .
J gene: TRBJ2-3
V gene: TRBV7-3
clone size: .

CDR3 DNA: TGTGCCAGCTCACAGGCGGGGACAGGGGTTGATCAGCCCCAGCATTTT
CDR3 protein: CASSQAGTGVDQPQHF
D gene: TRBD1
J gene: TRBJ1-5
V gene: TRBV18
clone size: .

CDR3 DNA: TGCGCCAGCAGCTTGGGGACTAGCTCCTGGGATGAGCAGTTCTTC
CDR3 protein: CASSLGTSSWDEQFF
D gene: TRBD2
J gene: TRBJ2-1
V gene: TRBV5-1
clone size: .

CDR3 DNA: TGTGCCAGCAGCCCCCGGACAGGGTCGGACTCTGAAGCTTTCTTT
CDR3 protein: CASSPRTGSDSEAFF
D gene: TRBD1
J gene: TRBJ1-1
V gene: TRBV7-6
clone size: once

CDR3 DNA: TGTGCCAGTAGCTCCCGCACAGGGGGGTTTAATGAAAAACTGTTTTTT
CDR3 protein: CASSSRTGGFNEKLFF
D gene: TRBD1
J gene: TRBJ1-4
V gene: TRBV19
clone size: once

CDR3 DNA: TGCGCCAGCAGCTTGAGGGACAACTCCTACGAGCAGTACTTC
CDR3 protein: CASSLRDNSYEQYF
D gene: .
J gene: TRBJ2-7
V gene: TRBV5-1
clone size: .

CDR3 DNA: TGTGCCAGCAGTGAGGGTCGAAGGGATGGCTACACCTTC
CDR3 protein: CASSEGRRDGYTF
D gene: .
J gene: TRBJ1-2
V gene: TRBV28
clone size: .

CDR3 DNA: TGCGCCAGCAGCCCGGGGACTAGCGGGAGCACAGATACGCAGTATTTT
CDR3 protein: CASSPGTSGSTDTQYF
D gene: TRBD2
J gene: TRBJ2-3
V gene: TRBV5-1
clone size: .

CDR3 DNA: TGCAGCGTTGAAAGGACAGATAACACTGAAGCTTTCTTT
CDR3 protein: CSVERTDNTEAFF
D gene: .
J gene: TRBJ1-1
V gene: TRBV29-1
clone size: .

CDR3 DNA: TGTGCCAGCAGCGTAGGATTTGGGTGGGAGACGTCGAACACCGGGGAGCTGTTTTTT
CDR3 protein: CASSVGFGWETSNTGELFF
D gene: .
J gene: TRBJ2-2
V gene: TRBV9
clone size: few

CDR3 DNA: TGTGCCAGCAGCTCCCTGGGGACAGTGGGAGAGACCCAGTACTTC
CDR3 protein: CASSSLGTVGETQYF
D gene: TRBD1
J gene: TRBJ2-5
V gene: TRBV7-9
clone size: .

CDR3 DNA: TGTGCCTGGAGGGGCAGGCGACAAAACACCGGGGAGCTGTTTTTT
CDR3 protein: CAWRGRRQNTGELFF
D gene: .
J gene: TRBJ2-2
V gene: TRBV30
clone size: .